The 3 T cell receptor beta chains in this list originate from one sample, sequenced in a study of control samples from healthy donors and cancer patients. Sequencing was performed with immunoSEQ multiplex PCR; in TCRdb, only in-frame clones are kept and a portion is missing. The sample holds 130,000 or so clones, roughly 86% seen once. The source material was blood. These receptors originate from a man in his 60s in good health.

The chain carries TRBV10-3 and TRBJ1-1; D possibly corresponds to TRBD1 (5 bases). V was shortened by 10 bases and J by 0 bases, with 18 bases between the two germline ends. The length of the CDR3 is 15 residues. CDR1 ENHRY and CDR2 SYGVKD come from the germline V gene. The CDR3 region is CASKYTGGLNTEAFF. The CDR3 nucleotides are TGTGCCAGCAAATATACCGGGGGATTGAACACTGAAGCTTTCTTT.

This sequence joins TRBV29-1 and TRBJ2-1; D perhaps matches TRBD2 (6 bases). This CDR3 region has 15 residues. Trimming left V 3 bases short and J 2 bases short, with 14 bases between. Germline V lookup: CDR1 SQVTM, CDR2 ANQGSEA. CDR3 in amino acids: CSVEGGGKPYNEQFF. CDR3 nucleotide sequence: TGCAGCGTTGAGGGTGGAGGGAAACCCTACAATGAGCAGTTCTTC.

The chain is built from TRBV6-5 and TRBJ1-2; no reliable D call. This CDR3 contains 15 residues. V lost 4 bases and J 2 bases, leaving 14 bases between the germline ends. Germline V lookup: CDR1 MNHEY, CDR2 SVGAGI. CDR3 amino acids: CASSSGRAENYGYTF. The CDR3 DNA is TGTGCCAGCAGTTCCGGACGGGCCGAAAACTATGGCTACACCTTC.